The 22 T cell receptor beta chains listed next were all sequenced from one sample in a study of cytomegalovirus exposure and HLA in healthy donors. PCR primers comprised 60 Vbeta and 13 Jbeta primers. Data came from immunoSEQ multiplex PCR; TCRdb stores just in-frame clones and leaves some out. The table includes under 200,000 clones, roughly 88% detected once. Sequenced: PBMCs. These receptors came from a young man in good health and CMV-seropositive.

Comments on this clone: The junction differs from germline at one of its ends, possibly a read error. The chain joins TRBV7-9 to TRBJ2-2; 8 bases are a match to TRBD1. The CDR3 covers 17 residues. In germline, CDR1 is SEHNR, CDR2 FQNEAQ (reference sequence). In nucleotides, the CDR3 is TGTTCCAGCAGCCCGCGGACAGGGTTGGATCTCACCGGGGAGCTGTTTTTT. Protein sequence: CSSSPRTGLDLTGELFF.

The chain couples TRBV27 to TRBJ2-3, with TRBD1 identical over 9 bases. The length of the CDR3 is 15 residues. Germline V gene lookup returns CDR1 MNHEY and CDR2 SMNVEV (reference sequence). The V and J ends lost 2 bases and 6 bases, in that order; junction bases with no gene match: 6. The CDR3 DNA sequence: TGTGCCAGCAGTTTAGACAGGGGGAGTTTGGATACGCAGTATTTT. It yields the protein CASSLDRGSLDTQYF.

The gene calls are TRBV6-5 and TRBJ1-2; D may be TRBD1 (5 bases). V lost 2 bases and J 4 bases, leaving 11 bases between the germline ends. CDR3 size: 14 residues. Germline assignment: CDR1 MNHEY and CDR2 SVGAGI. The CDR3 sequence: CASSYADSSYGYTF. CDR3 DNA sequence: TGTGCCAGCAGTTACGCCGACAGTAGCTATGGCTACACCTTC.

V is TRBV13 and J is TRBJ2-7; tentative D call: TRBD1 (5 bases). There are 14 residues in the CDR3. CDR1 is PRHDT and CDR2 is FYEKMQ in the germline V gene (reference sequence). Deletions cut 0 bases from V and 3 bases from J, with 9 bases between. The CDR3 spells CASSLGRQGYEQYF. CDR3 nucleotides: TGTGCCAGCAGCTTAGGAAGGCAGGGCTACGAGCAGTACTTC.

The rearrangement joins TRBV30 to TRBJ1-1; TRBD1 aligns across 7 bases. Germline trimming cut 5 bases from V and 6 bases from J; bases unmatched to any gene: 12. The CDR3 has 14 amino acids. Germline V gene data show CDR1 as GTSNPN and CDR2 as SVGIG (reference sequence). The CDR3 region is CAWSTGTDTPEAFF. In DNA, the CDR3 is TGTGCCTGGTCCACCGGGACAGATACACCTGAAGCTTTCTTT. The full variable domain, in which reference TRBV30 and TRBJ1-1 provide the parts outside the CDR3, is SQTIHQWPATLVQPVGSPLSLECTVEGTSNPNLYWYRQAAGRGLQLLFYSVGIGQISSEVPQNLSASRPQDRQFILSSKKLLLSDSGFYLCAWSTGTDTPEAFFGQGTRLTVV.

The chain links TRBV7-2 to TRBJ1-6; a weak D match, TRBD1 (5 bases). The V gene's germline CDR1 is SGHTA and CDR2 FQGNSA. Trimming stripped 5 bases from V and 0 bases from J, with 11 bases between. CDR3 length equals 16 residues. CDR3 DNA sequence: TGTGCCAGCAGCCAACGCGACAGCTCCTATAATTCACCCCTCCACTTT. Translated: CASSQRDSSYNSPLHF.

The chain has TRBV28 and TRBJ1-5; TRBD1 matches at 7 bases. Unmatched junction bases numbered 13, after V lost 7 bases and J lost 1 base. CDR3 size: 17 residues. Germline CDR1 MDHEN, CDR2 SYDVKM. The CDR3 spells CASTKDRPTGSNQPQHF. As DNA, the CDR3 is TGTGCCAGCACCAAGGACAGGCCGACGGGGAGCAATCAGCCCCAGCATTTT.

This clone was detected once. The chain recombines TRBV27 with TRBJ2-1; TRBD2 matches at 8 bases. Germline lookup yields CDR1 MNHEY and CDR2 SMNVEV (reference sequence). This CDR3 region has 18 residues. V was pared by 5 bases and J by 2 bases, with 14 bases of the junction left unmatched. CDR3 nucleotide sequence: TGTGCCAGCAGTCCTATTCCTTTATCGGGGGGGCCCTACAATGAGCAGTTCTTC. Translating gives CASSPIPLSGGPYNEQFF.

CDR3 sequence (DNA): TGTGCCAGCAGTGAAGTAGCGGGGCCCTACAATGAGCAGTTCTTC. The encoded protein is CASSEVAGPYNEQFF. V and J are TRBV6-4 and TRBJ2-1; TRBD2 agrees at 8 bases. CDR1 and CDR2 (germline): MRHNA, SNTAGT. The CDR3 is made up of 15 amino acids. After removal of 3 bases from V and 2 bases from J, the junction contained 3 bases not matched to a gene.

This clone was counted between two and nine times. The chain employs TRBV10-3 and TRBJ1-6, with a tentative D call TRBD1 (6 bases). The germline V gene has CDR1 ENHRY and CDR2 SYGVKD. This CDR3 is built from 17 residues. Trimming removed 2 bases from V and 5 bases from J, with 16 bases in between. The CDR3: CAISERRQGMHNSPLHF. DNA for the CDR3: TGTGCCATCAGTGAGAGGCGGCAGGGGATGCATAATTCACCCCTCCACTTT.

This clone was picked up many times. The chain joins TRBV5-1 to TRBJ1-2; TRBD1 is a possible D gene (5 bases). This CDR3 contains 15 residues. Trimming removed 0 bases from V and 6 bases from J, with 15 bases in between. Germline V CDR1 and CDR2: SGHRS, YFSETQ. CDR3 nucleotide sequence: TGCGCCAGCAGCTTGGAATCCGCAGGGAGGGATGGCTACACCTTC. Translating it yields CASSLESAGRDGYTF.

V and J are TRBV9 and TRBJ2-3; D remains unclear. The germline CDR1 and CDR2 sequences are SGDLS and YYNGEE. The CDR3 runs to 16 residues. V was cut by 6 bases and J by 0 bases, with 17 bases left in between. CDR3 sequence reads: CASIPPRLTSTDTQYF. The CDR3 DNA is TGTGCCAGCATCCCTCCACGATTAACTAGCACAGATACGCAGTATTTT.

The rearrangement joins TRBV5-1 to TRBJ1-1, with D perhaps TRBD1 (5 bases). V was pared by 3 bases and J by 4 bases, with 16 bases between. The CDR3 extends over 15 amino acids. Per the germline V gene, CDR1 is SGHRS and CDR2 is YFSETQ. CDR3 protein: CASSSTRDLGTEAFF. Here the CDR3 DNA reads TGCGCCAGCAGCTCTACCAGGGATTTGGGCACTGAAGCTTTCTTT.

The chain has TRBV4-1 and TRBJ2-5; 11 positions match TRBD1. The CDR3 totals 15 residues. V lost 2 bases and J lost 4; bases outside the gene matches: 3. From germline, CDR1 is MGHRA and CDR2 YSYEKL. For the CDR3, the DNA is TGCGCCAGCAGCCAACTGGACAGGGGGCGAGAGACCCAGTACTTC. Its protein product is CASSQLDRGRETQYF.

The V and J genes are TRBV5-1 and TRBJ2-4; 9 bases are shared with TRBD2. V lost 0 bases and J lost 15; bases outside the gene matches: 7. Germline V gene lookup returns CDR1 SGHRS and CDR2 YFSETQ. The CDR3 runs to 13 residues. The CDR3 here is CASSLEAGTSWYF. The CDR3 DNA reads as TGCGCCAGCAGCTTGGAAGCCGGGACTAGCTGGTACTTC.

This chain uses TRBV5-4 with TRBJ1-5; TRBD1 matches 8 bases. The V gene's germline CDR1 is SGHNT and CDR2 YYREEE (reference sequence). Losses at the gene ends were 0 bases for V and 4 bases for J; bases not matched to a gene: 6. The CDR3 covers 16 residues. The CDR3 reads CASSLGDRGTNQPQHF. The CDR3 nucleotides read TGTGCCAGCAGCTTGGGAGACAGGGGAACGAATCAGCCCCAGCATTTT.

The chain couples TRBV5-1 to TRBJ2-5; TRBD1 agrees at 8 bases. The DNA end lines up better with TRBJ2-7; the J call may be wrong. The CDR3 is 14 amino acids. Germline CDR1 is SGHRS and CDR2 is YFSETQ. CDR3 DNA: TGCGCCAGCAGCTTGGGACAGGGGAACTACGAGCAGTACTTC. Protein: CASSLGQGNYEQYF.

This chain connects TRBV2 to TRBJ1-2, with 8 bases fitting TRBD1. CDR1 is SNHLY and CDR2 is FYNNEI in the germline V gene. The CDR3 runs to 14 residues. The ends lost 7 bases at V and 4 bases at J; junction bases unmatched: 8. CDR3 amino acids: CASTLITGGYGYTF. CDR3 DNA sequence: TGTGCCAGCACCTTAATCACAGGGGGCTATGGCTACACCTTC.

The rearrangement uses TRBV7-3 and TRBJ2-3; 7 bases are a match to TRBD2. V shed 2 bases, J shed 5 bases, and the junction held 13 bases outside the gene matches. Germline lookup yields CDR1 SGHTA and CDR2 FQGTGA. The CDR3 consists of 17 residues. CDR3 coding DNA: TGTGCCAGCAGCTTATATCAGGGATGGGGGGGTGAAGATACGCAGTATTTT. This translates into CASSLYQGWGGEDTQYF.

The J gene is TRBJ1-2, the V gene TRBV9; D uncertain. Trimming took 0 bases from V and 4 from J, leaving 16 bases between them. CDR1 is SGDLS and CDR2 is YYNGEE in the germline V gene. This CDR3 has 16 residues. CDR3 sequence: CASSVGVIPGGYGYTF. In nucleotides, the CDR3 is TGTGCCAGCAGCGTAGGGGTCATTCCGGGAGGCTATGGCTACACCTTC.

This clone appeared a few times. This chain joins TRBV6-1 and TRBJ2-3; 7 nucleotides line up with TRBD1. The CDR3 runs to 15 residues. In germline, CDR1 is MNHNS, CDR2 SASEGT. Unmatched junction bases numbered 8, after V lost 6 bases and J lost 2 bases. The DNA of the CDR3 is TGTGCCAGCAGGGGACAGAGCCAACCCACAGATACGCAGTATTTT. Translation gives CASRGQSQPTDTQYF.

The chain employs TRBV6-1 and TRBJ1-3, with 8 bases fitting TRBD1. Germline CDR1 reads MNHNS; CDR2 reads SASEGT. This CDR3 has 14 residues. V shed 7 bases and J 2 bases; nucleotides not matched to a gene: 4. CDR3 sequence: CASKMTGAGNTIYF. In DNA, the CDR3 is TGTGCCAGCAAAATGACAGGGGCTGGAAACACCATATATTTT.